The rows below give T cell receptor beta chains drawn from one sample of a study of blood T cell repertoires in COVID-19. Only in-frame clones appear in the TCRdb table, and some are missing; sequencing was by immunoSEQ multiplex PCR. The table includes 150,000 to 200,000 clones, approximately 84% detected once. Sequencing was performed on peripheral blood. Receptor source: a human donor with acute or convalescent COVID-19. The donor label of this sample is uncertain. The CDR3 runs from the conserved cysteine through the conserved F or W. Where a row states a size, it is once, few, many or the class of an expanded clone; other rows omit it.

J gene,clone size,V gene,CDR3 protein
TRBJ1-2,NA,TRBV6-5,CASRPNTGTNYGYTF
TRBJ2-7,NA,TRBV30,CAWSQDSEQYF
TRBJ2-1,NA,TRBV10-2,CASSDSGQGAFDEQFF
TRBJ1-2,few,TRBV19,CASSTPLTAAANYGYTF
TRBJ2-5,NA,TRBV5-4,CASSLFSGGARETQYF
TRBJ1-1,NA,TRBV2,CASSGASEAFF
TRBJ2-7,NA,TRBV28,CASSSGYEQYF
TRBJ2-2,NA,TRBV2,CASRGLRTGELFF
TRBJ2-1,NA,TRBV10-3,CAIGREAGIYEQFF
TRBJ2-1,NA,TRBV19,CASSIFLAGADEQFF
TRBJ2-5,few,TRBV28,CASSLPRTGGQETQYF
TRBJ2-7,NA,TRBV5-6,CASSSPGQGPKKAYEQYF
TRBJ1-1,NA,TRBV5-1,CASSLGGGGTEAFF
TRBJ1-3,NA,TRBV30,CAWSGVDRESGNTIYF
TRBJ2-3,NA,TRBV9,CASSVAGSATDTQYF
TRBJ2-1,NA,TRBV7-8,CASSLRSSGSGEQFF
TRBJ2-7,NA,TRBV18,CASSPRTGWSYEQYF
TRBJ2-7,NA,TRBV5-6,CASSSGTGAYEQYF
TRBJ2-3,NA,TRBV18,CASSPAEGLETDTQYF
TRBJ2-2,NA,TRBV11-2,CASSLSGPSTGELFF
TRBJ2-3,NA,TRBV7-3,CASSLTRDRGADTQYF
TRBJ2-5,NA,TRBV5-6,CASSDSGTQETQYF
TRBJ1-4,NA,TRBV5-4,CASSVDRTSEKLFF
TRBJ2-2,NA,TRBV7-8,CASRKLASNTGELFF
TRBJ1-2,few,TRBV9,CASSVEYSSLYGYTF
TRBJ1-2,once,TRBV19,CASSPARLTNYGYTF
TRBJ2-7,NA,TRBV5-6,CASSLLGQANEQYF
TRBJ2-3,NA,TRBV7-8,CAEEAASGRTDTQYF
TRBJ1-2,few,TRBV2,CASSEYPGSVRGYTF
TRBJ2-5,NA,TRBV28,CASSLGGGETQYF
TRBJ2-3,NA,TRBV5-4,CASWERDLDTQYF
TRBJ1-1,few,TRBV7-2,CASSLGQRFTPEAFF
TRBJ1-5,NA,TRBV3-1/TRBV3-2,CASSQFSGSGQPQHF
TRBJ2-1,NA,TRBV5-1,CASSEGTSGRGEQFF
TRBJ2-5,NA,TRBV28,CATRFSGKETQYF
TRBJ2-7,NA,TRBV19,CASSIDHSLSSYEQYF
TRBJ2-2,NA,TRBV30,CAWSVGTTTGELFF
TRBJ2-2,once,TRBV28,CASSLAGGSTGELFF
TRBJ2-4,NA,TRBV12-3/TRBV12-4,CASSGFEGALQYF
TRBJ1-2,NA,TRBV5-1,CASRGQDYGYTF
TRBJ2-1,few,TRBV5-1,CASSWSPLAGANEQFF
TRBJ1-4,few,TRBV6-4,CASSDSQGVGGEKLFF
TRBJ1-5,NA,TRBV3-1/TRBV3-2,CASSQDRDQPQHF
TRBJ2-3,NA,TRBV7-7,CASSLGGGSADTQYF
TRBJ1-6,few,TRBV7-8,CASSSLRGTQNLHF
TRBJ2-1,NA,TRBV6-2/TRBV6-3,CASSPGGVYNEQFF
TRBJ1-5,NA,TRBV5-1,CASSFAEDQPQHF
TRBJ1-1,once,TRBV10-2,CASSEPGGVTEAFF
TRBJ2-5,once,TRBV5-1,CASSLETSGFQETQYF
TRBJ2-7,NA,TRBV10-1,CASSGGQLISEQYF
TRBJ2-5,NA,TRBV11-2,CASSLEGRALGETQYF
TRBJ2-3,NA,TRBV7-5,CARSLAPGQGAKADTQYF
TRBJ2-7,NA,TRBV28,CASSSPGQGRSYEQYF
TRBJ2-2,once,TRBV27,CASSPGIVHTGELFF